This T cell receptor (beta chain) was sequenced for a study of post-analysis software for immune sequencing data. Prepared TCR beta cDNA libraries contained unique molecular identifiers. TCRdb used MiXCR to reprocess the PCR reads, holding one entry per CDR3 protein. The profile shows about 540,000 distinct CDR3 sequences, 34% of them singletons. This sequence originates from a girl under 18 with multiple sclerosis. The sample was blood.

CDR3 loop: CASSQEGSSGIAKNIQYF. DNA of the CDR3: TGTGCCAGCAGCCAAGAGGGGAGTAGCGGGATAGCCAAAAACATTCAGTACTTC. The genes are TRBV4-2 and TRBJ2-4, with 8 bases aligning to TRBD2. Germline CDR1 reads LGHNA; CDR2 reads YNFKEQ. This CDR3 region has 18 residues. Trimming took 0 bases from V and 0 from J; bases not matched to a gene: 7.